This T cell receptor (beta chain) was profiled in a study of blood T cell repertoires in COVID-19. TCRdb's table, derived via immunoSEQ multiplex PCR, lists solely in-frame clones and lacks some. The sample shows some 130,000 clones, about 86% of them seen only once. The germline V gene has CDR1 MDHEN and CDR2 SYDVKM. After removal of 6 bases from V and 4 bases from J, the junction contained 3 bases not matched to a gene. CDR3 size: 12 residues. The sample consisted of peripheral blood. The J gene is TRBJ2-7, the V gene TRBV28; 7 nucleotides align to TRBD2. The source of this sequence is a woman in her forties or fifties who had recovered from COVID-19. The CDR3, as DNA: TGTGCCAGCAGGGGGGGGGTTTACGAGCAGTACTTC. Translation gives CASRGGVYEQYF.